These T cell receptor beta chains were read from a single sample in a study of early T cells in non-severe SARS-CoV-2 infection. From the 5' RACE reads, TCRdb called clonotypes with MiXCR, one entry per CDR3 protein. The table has 75,000 or so distinct CDR3 sequences, 11% to 15% seen once. Material: whole blood. Receptors were obtained from an adult who was a healthcare worker with PCR-confirmed SARS-CoV-2 infection or an uninfected control (not recorded which). Both conserved end residues are part of each CDR3. Fields, in order: clone size, J gene, V gene, D gene, CDR3 DNA, CDR3 protein. D genes are given only for firm matches. Clone size appears in some rows only: once, few, many, or a class for an expanded clone.

abundance: many; j_gene: TRBJ1-1; v_gene: TRBV13; d_gene: TRBD1; CDR3nt: TGTGCCAGCAGCTTAGGTACAGGGGGCGTGGAAGCTTTCTTT; CDR3aa: CASSLGTGGVEAFF
abundance: -; j_gene: TRBJ1-3; v_gene: TRBV6-1; d_gene: TRBD1; CDR3nt: TGTGCCACCGGACAGGGGGCGGGAAACACCATATATTTT; CDR3aa: CATGQGAGNTIYF
abundance: few; j_gene: TRBJ2-7; v_gene: TRBV18; d_gene: -; CDR3nt: TGTGCCAGCTCACCTTTAGGAAGCGAGCAGTACTTC; CDR3aa: CASSPLGSEQYF
abundance: -; j_gene: TRBJ2-7; v_gene: TRBV6-2/TRBV6-3; d_gene: -; CDR3nt: TGTGCCAGCAGCACACGACAGGCCCGCTCCTACGAGCAGTACTTC; CDR3aa: CASSTRQARSYEQYF
abundance: few; j_gene: TRBJ1-1; v_gene: TRBV20-1; d_gene: TRBD1; CDR3nt: TGCAGTGCTAGCCCACAGGGGGCCCTTGCTTTCTTT; CDR3aa: CSASPQGALAFF
abundance: -; j_gene: TRBJ2-1; v_gene: TRBV14; d_gene: -; CDR3nt: TGTGCCAGCAGCTGGACCCGAGGGAATGAGCAGTTCTTC; CDR3aa: CASSWTRGNEQFF
abundance: -; j_gene: TRBJ2-7; v_gene: TRBV6-5; d_gene: -; CDR3nt: TGTGCCAGCAGTTCCGTTGTTAACTACGAGCAGTACTTC; CDR3aa: CASSSVVNYEQYF
abundance: few; j_gene: TRBJ2-6; v_gene: TRBV7-2; d_gene: -; CDR3nt: TGTGCCAGCAGCTTGCGAGGGGCCAACGTCCTGACTTTC; CDR3aa: CASSLRGANVLTF
abundance: few; j_gene: TRBJ2-3; v_gene: TRBV12-3/TRBV12-4; d_gene: TRBD1; CDR3nt: TGTGCCAGCACCGAACCGGTCCCAGGGGGCGGCACAGATACGCAGTATTTT; CDR3aa: CASTEPVPGGGTDTQYF
abundance: -; j_gene: TRBJ2-3; v_gene: TRBV14; d_gene: -; CDR3nt: TGTGCCAGCAGCCAAGGTCTAGCGTTTGGGAGCACAGATACGCAGTATTTT; CDR3aa: CASSQGLAFGSTDTQYF
abundance: -; j_gene: TRBJ1-4; v_gene: TRBV4-1; d_gene: TRBD1; CDR3nt: TGCGCCAGCAGCCCGGGGACAGATCGGTGGGAAAAACTGTTTTTT; CDR3aa: CASSPGTDRWEKLFF
abundance: -; j_gene: TRBJ2-7; v_gene: TRBV29-1; d_gene: -; CDR3nt: TGCAGCGTTGCGGTGTTAGGGAGAGGGGACGAGCAGTACTTC; CDR3aa: CSVAVLGRGDEQYF
abundance: many; j_gene: TRBJ2-1; v_gene: TRBV4-2; d_gene: -; CDR3nt: TGTGCCAGCAGCCAAGTTGATGAGCAGTTCTTC; CDR3aa: CASSQVDEQFF
abundance: many; j_gene: TRBJ2-6; v_gene: TRBV5-4; d_gene: -; CDR3nt: TGTGCCAGCAGCTTGGAAGGGACCGGGGCCAACGTCCTGACTTTC; CDR3aa: CASSLEGTGANVLTF
abundance: many; j_gene: TRBJ2-3; v_gene: TRBV10-3; d_gene: -; CDR3nt: TGTGCCATCAGTGAGAGACCGCAAGATACGCAGTATTTT; CDR3aa: CAISERPQDTQYF
abundance: -; j_gene: TRBJ2-7; v_gene: TRBV6-2/TRBV6-3; d_gene: -; CDR3nt: TGTGCCAGCAGTTCCTCCGGGATCGAGCAGTACTTC; CDR3aa: CASSSSGIEQYF
abundance: few; j_gene: TRBJ1-4; v_gene: TRBV18; d_gene: -; CDR3nt: TGTGCCAGCTCACCAGGGGGCCTACCATTACTTGAAAAACTGTTTTTT; CDR3aa: CASSPGGLPLLEKLFF
abundance: few; j_gene: TRBJ2-2; v_gene: TRBV6-4; d_gene: TRBD2; CDR3nt: TGTGCCAGCAGTCCCACTAGCGGCGCAAACACCGGGGAGCTGTTTTTT; CDR3aa: CASSPTSGANTGELFF
abundance: few; j_gene: TRBJ2-3; v_gene: TRBV9; d_gene: -; CDR3nt: TGTGCCAGCAGCGTAAGGGCAGCCAGCACAGATACGCAGTATTTT; CDR3aa: CASSVRAASTDTQYF
abundance: -; j_gene: TRBJ1-1; v_gene: TRBV9; d_gene: -; CDR3nt: TGTGCCAGCAGCGTAGGGCTGGAAAACACTGAAGCTTTCTTT; CDR3aa: CASSVGLENTEAFF
abundance: -; j_gene: TRBJ2-3; v_gene: TRBV7-8; d_gene: TRBD1; CDR3nt: TGTGCCAGCAGCTTATCGACAGGGTCGACAGATACGCAGTATTTT; CDR3aa: CASSLSTGSTDTQYF
abundance: few; j_gene: TRBJ1-1; v_gene: TRBV9; d_gene: -; CDR3nt: TGTGCCAGCAGCGTAGAAGGGAGCCGGGCCGCTTTCTTT; CDR3aa: CASSVEGSRAAFF
abundance: -; j_gene: TRBJ2-1; v_gene: TRBV7-8; d_gene: -; CDR3nt: TGTGCCAGCAGCTCGTATACAGGGAGTAATGAGCAGTTCTTC; CDR3aa: CASSSYTGSNEQFF
abundance: few; j_gene: TRBJ2-7; v_gene: TRBV2; d_gene: -; CDR3nt: TGTGCCAGCAGTTCCGGGACCTACGAGCAGTACTTC; CDR3aa: CASSSGTYEQYF
abundance: -; j_gene: TRBJ1-1; v_gene: TRBV15; d_gene: -; CDR3nt: TGTGCCACCAGCAGAGAGGACATTGAAGCTTTCTTT; CDR3aa: CATSREDIEAFF
abundance: many; j_gene: TRBJ1-3; v_gene: TRBV20-1; d_gene: -; CDR3nt: TGCAGTGCTAGGTCAGGTACTTTCGGAAACACCATATATTTT; CDR3aa: CSARSGTFGNTIYF
abundance: few; j_gene: TRBJ2-7; v_gene: TRBV14; d_gene: TRBD2; CDR3nt: TGTGCCAGCAGTCTAAGCGGGAGATCCTACGAGCAGTACTTC; CDR3aa: CASSLSGRSYEQYF
abundance: -; j_gene: TRBJ1-1; v_gene: TRBV29-1; d_gene: -; CDR3nt: TGCAGCGTTGTCCCAGGACAGAGGAACACTGAAGCTTTCTTT; CDR3aa: CSVVPGQRNTEAFF
abundance: -; j_gene: TRBJ1-6; v_gene: TRBV6-1; d_gene: -; CDR3nt: TGTGCCAGCAGTGAAGGCTTGGTGAATTCACCCCTCCACTTT; CDR3aa: CASSEGLVNSPLHF
abundance: -; j_gene: TRBJ2-1; v_gene: TRBV29-1; d_gene: -; CDR3nt: TGCAGCGTTGAAGTAGTAGCGGATGAGCAGTTCTTC; CDR3aa: CSVEVVADEQFF
abundance: few; j_gene: TRBJ2-1; v_gene: TRBV4-3; d_gene: TRBD2; CDR3nt: TGCGCCAGCAGCCAAGTAGCCAGCGGGGGGGCCGATGAGCAGTTCTTC; CDR3aa: CASSQVASGGADEQFF
abundance: -; j_gene: TRBJ2-1; v_gene: TRBV29-1; d_gene: -; CDR3nt: TGCAGCGTTCTGAGGGGTGAGCAGTTCTTC; CDR3aa: CSVLRGEQFF
abundance: many; j_gene: TRBJ2-7; v_gene: TRBV29-1; d_gene: TRBD1; CDR3nt: TGCAGCGTTGAGGGACAGGGTACCTACGAGCAGTACTTC; CDR3aa: CSVEGQGTYEQYF
abundance: -; j_gene: TRBJ2-3; v_gene: TRBV6-2/TRBV6-3; d_gene: -; CDR3nt: TGTGCCAGCAGTTTCCGTCCGACTAGGAACACAGATACGCAGTATTTT; CDR3aa: CASSFRPTRNTDTQYF
abundance: -; j_gene: TRBJ1-1; v_gene: TRBV5-1; d_gene: -; CDR3nt: TGCGCCAGCATGCGGATGAACACTGAAGCTTTCTTT; CDR3aa: CASMRMNTEAFF
abundance: -; j_gene: TRBJ2-4; v_gene: TRBV29-1; d_gene: -; CDR3nt: TGCAGCGTTGTAGGACAAGCCAAAAACATTCAGTACTTC; CDR3aa: CSVVGQAKNIQYF
abundance: many; j_gene: TRBJ2-1; v_gene: TRBV4-1; d_gene: TRBD2; CDR3nt: TGCGCCAGCAGCCCACGGACTAGCGGGGGGCCGATTGACAATGAGCAGTTCTTC; CDR3aa: CASSPRTSGGPIDNEQFF
abundance: -; j_gene: TRBJ1-1; v_gene: TRBV12-3/TRBV12-4; d_gene: TRBD1; CDR3nt: TGTGCCAGCAGCCCAGGACAGGGTAGAATGAACACTGAAGCTTTCTTT; CDR3aa: CASSPGQGRMNTEAFF
abundance: few; j_gene: TRBJ1-1; v_gene: TRBV3-1; d_gene: -; CDR3nt: TGTGCCAGCAGCCCTAGCCCAGGGAGGAACACTGAAGCTTTCTTT; CDR3aa: CASSPSPGRNTEAFF
abundance: -; j_gene: TRBJ2-3; v_gene: TRBV9; d_gene: TRBD2; CDR3nt: TGTGCCAGCACGCCCTACCTAGCGGGGGGACCCTCTCGTAGCACAGATACGCAGTATTTT; CDR3aa: CASTPYLAGGPSRSTDTQYF
abundance: -; j_gene: TRBJ1-3; v_gene: TRBV5-5; d_gene: -; CDR3nt: TGTGCCAGCAGCTTGGATGGCGCCACTGGAAACACCATATATTTT; CDR3aa: CASSLDGATGNTIYF
abundance: many; j_gene: TRBJ2-1; v_gene: TRBV19; d_gene: TRBD1; CDR3nt: TGTGCCAGTAGTATTACAGGACAGGGGGCCGGCAATGAGCAGTTCTTC; CDR3aa: CASSITGQGAGNEQFF
abundance: many; j_gene: TRBJ2-3; v_gene: TRBV7-3; d_gene: TRBD2; CDR3nt: TGTGCCAGCAGCTTAAATAGCGGGGGGGATTCAGATACGCAGTATTTT; CDR3aa: CASSLNSGGDSDTQYF
abundance: few; j_gene: TRBJ1-5; v_gene: TRBV19; d_gene: -; CDR3nt: TGTGCCAGTAGTACCCAAAGTTACATGGCGAGCCAGCATTTT; CDR3aa: CASSTQSYMASQHF
abundance: -; j_gene: TRBJ2-3; v_gene: TRBV7-6; d_gene: -; CDR3nt: TGTGCCACGGCGCGGGACATGAGCACAGATACGCAGTATTTT; CDR3aa: CATARDMSTDTQYF